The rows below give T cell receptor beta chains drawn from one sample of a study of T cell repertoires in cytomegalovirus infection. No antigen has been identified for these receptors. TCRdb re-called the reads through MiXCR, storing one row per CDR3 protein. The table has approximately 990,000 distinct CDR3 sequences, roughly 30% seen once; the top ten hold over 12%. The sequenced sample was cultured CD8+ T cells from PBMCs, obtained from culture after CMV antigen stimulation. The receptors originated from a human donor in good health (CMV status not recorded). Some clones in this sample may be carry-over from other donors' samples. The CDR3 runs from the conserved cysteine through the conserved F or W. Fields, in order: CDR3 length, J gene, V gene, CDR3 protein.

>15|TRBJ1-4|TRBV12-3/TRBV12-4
CASSFLARVREKLFF
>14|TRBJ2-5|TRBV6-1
CASSEAGNQETQYF
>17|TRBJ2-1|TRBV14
CASSQRFIAGGYNEQFF
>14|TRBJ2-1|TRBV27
CASARTGRHNEQFF
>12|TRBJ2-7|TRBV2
CAGAGQSYEQYF
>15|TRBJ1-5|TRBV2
CASSDVGTGIRPQHF
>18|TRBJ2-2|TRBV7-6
CASSLWPGGPTNTGELFF
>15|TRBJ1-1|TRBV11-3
CASSSSGAMNTEAFF
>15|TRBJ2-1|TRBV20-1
CSAYDRDGSYNEQFF
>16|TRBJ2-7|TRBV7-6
CASSLGPDRGVYEQYF
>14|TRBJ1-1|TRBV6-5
CASSYTRKNTEAFF
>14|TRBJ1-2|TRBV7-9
CASSFVRTNYGYTF
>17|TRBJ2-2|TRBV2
CASSVGREGADTGELFF
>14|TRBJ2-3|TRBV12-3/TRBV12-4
CASRPSGGRDTQYF
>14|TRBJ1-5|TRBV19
CASSIDGLNQPQHF
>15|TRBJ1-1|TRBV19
CASSVSGGLGTEAFF
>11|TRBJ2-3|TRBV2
CASSDGDTQYF
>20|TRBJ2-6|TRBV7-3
CASSSQKAGGHPSGANVLTF
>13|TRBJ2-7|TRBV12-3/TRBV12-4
CASSRGPQGEQYF
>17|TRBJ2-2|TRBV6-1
CASSPSSGGAWTGELFF
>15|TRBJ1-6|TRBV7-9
CASSSPVEEGSPRHF
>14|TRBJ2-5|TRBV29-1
CSVEDLEGPETQYF
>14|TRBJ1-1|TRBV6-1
CASSERTLNTEAFF
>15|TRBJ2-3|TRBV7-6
CASSPTGAHTDTQYF
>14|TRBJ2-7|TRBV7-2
CASTWELGPYEQYF
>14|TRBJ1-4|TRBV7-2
CASSFYGGHEKLFF
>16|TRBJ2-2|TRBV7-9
CASSPAGRTNTGELFF
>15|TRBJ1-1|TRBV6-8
CASTTDRGIYTEAFF